This T cell receptor (beta chain) was sequenced in a study of long-term antiretroviral therapy in people with HIV. Study-level findings and limits: Samples were collected from the mid-2000s to the late 2010s under possibly less effective ART regimens. Controls showed broader CDR3 length ranges than did the HIV repertoires. Post-ART samples showed increased diversity that remained below transplant donor control levels.

The germline V gene has CDR1 SNHLY and CDR2 FYNNEI. Trimming removed 4 bases from V and 4 bases from J; junction bases left unmatched: 0. The CDR3 contains 12 residues. About this clone itself: What it binds is unknown.

Samples were assayed with immunoSEQ v3.0 at survey level. Some clones are missing from TCRdb's copy, which holds only in-frame ones; the method was immunoSEQ multiplex PCR. The table lists tens of thousands of clones, around 84% of them singletons. This chain links TRBV2 with TRBJ2-5, with 7 nucleotides matching TRBD1. The TCR comes from a woman aged 30 to 39 with HIV. This material consisted of unsorted PBMCs, taken 0.8 years after starting antiretroviral therapy. CDR3 protein: CASSGQGETQYF. CDR3 in DNA: TGTGCCAGCAGTGGACAGGGAGAGACCCAGTACTTC.